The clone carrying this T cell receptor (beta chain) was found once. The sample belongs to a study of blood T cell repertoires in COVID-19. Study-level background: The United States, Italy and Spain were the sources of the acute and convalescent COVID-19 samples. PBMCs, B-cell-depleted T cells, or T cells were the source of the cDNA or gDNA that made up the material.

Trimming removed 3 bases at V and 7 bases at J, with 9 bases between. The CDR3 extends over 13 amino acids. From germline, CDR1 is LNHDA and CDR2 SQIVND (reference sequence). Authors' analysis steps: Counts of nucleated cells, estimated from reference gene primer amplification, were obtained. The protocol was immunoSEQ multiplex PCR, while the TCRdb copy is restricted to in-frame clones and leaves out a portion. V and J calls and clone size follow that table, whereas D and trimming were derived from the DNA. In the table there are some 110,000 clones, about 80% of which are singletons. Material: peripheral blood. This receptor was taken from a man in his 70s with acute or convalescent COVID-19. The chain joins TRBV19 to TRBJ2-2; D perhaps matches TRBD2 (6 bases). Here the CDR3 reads CASSMAGSGELFF. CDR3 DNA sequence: TGTGCCAGTAGTATGGCCGGGAGCGGGGAGCTGTTTTTT.